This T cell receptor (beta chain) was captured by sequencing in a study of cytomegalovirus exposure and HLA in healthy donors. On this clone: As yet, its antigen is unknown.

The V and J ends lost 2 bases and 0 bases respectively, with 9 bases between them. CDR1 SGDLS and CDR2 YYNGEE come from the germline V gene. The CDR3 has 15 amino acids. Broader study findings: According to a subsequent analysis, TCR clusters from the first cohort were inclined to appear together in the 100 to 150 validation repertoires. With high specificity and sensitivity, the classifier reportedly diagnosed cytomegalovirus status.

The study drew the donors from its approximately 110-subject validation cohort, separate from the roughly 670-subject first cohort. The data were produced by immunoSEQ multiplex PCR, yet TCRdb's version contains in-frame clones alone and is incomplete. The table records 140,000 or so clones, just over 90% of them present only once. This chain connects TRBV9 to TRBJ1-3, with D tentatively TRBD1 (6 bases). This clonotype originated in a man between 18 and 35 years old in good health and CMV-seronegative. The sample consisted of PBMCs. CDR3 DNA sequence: TGTGCCAGCAGCGTCACAGGGAGCTCTGGAAACACCATATATTTT. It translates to CASSVTGSSGNTIYF.